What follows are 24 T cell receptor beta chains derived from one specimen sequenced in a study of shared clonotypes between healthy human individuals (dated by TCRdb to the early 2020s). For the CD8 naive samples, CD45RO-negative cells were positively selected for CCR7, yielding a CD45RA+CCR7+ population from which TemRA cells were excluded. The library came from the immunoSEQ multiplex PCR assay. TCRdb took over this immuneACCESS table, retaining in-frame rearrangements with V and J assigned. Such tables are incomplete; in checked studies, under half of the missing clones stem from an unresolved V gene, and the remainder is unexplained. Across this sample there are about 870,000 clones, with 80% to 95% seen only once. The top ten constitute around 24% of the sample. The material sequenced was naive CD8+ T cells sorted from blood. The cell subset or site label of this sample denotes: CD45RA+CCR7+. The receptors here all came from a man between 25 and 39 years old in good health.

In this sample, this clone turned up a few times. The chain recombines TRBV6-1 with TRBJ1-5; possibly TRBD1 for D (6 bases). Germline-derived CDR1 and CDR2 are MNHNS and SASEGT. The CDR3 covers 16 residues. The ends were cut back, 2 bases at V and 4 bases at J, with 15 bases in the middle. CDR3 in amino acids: CASSEMAGVGNQPQHF. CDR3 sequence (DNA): TGTGCCAGCAGTGAAATGGCAGGGGTTGGTAATCAGCCCCAGCATTTT.

The CDR3 coding sequence is TGTGCCACCAGCAGAAGGACTAACTACGAGCAGTACTTC. It is translated as CATSRRTNYEQYF. V gene TRBV15 combines with J gene TRBJ2-7; D is perhaps TRBD2 (6 bases). From germline, CDR1 is LNHNV and CDR2 YYDKDF (reference sequence). The CDR3 spans 13 residues. Trimming left V 2 bases short and J 3 bases short, with 8 bases between. The whole variable domain, remainder taken from reference TRBV15 and TRBJ2-7, is DAMVIQNPRYQVTQFGKPVTLSCSQTLNHNVMYWYQQKSSQAPKLLFHYYDKDFNNEADTPDNFQSRRPNTSFCFLDIRSPGLGDTAMYLCATSRRTNYEQYFGPGTRLTVT.

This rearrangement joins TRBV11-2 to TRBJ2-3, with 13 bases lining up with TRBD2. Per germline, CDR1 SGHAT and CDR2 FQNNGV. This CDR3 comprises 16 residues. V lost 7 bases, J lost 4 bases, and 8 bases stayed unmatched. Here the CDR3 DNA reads TGTGCCAGCAACCCGAGGACTAGCGGGGGCGCAGATACGCAGTATTTT. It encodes CASNPRTSGGADTQYF.

DNA for the CDR3: TGTGCCAGCAGTGACTACCCCGGACAGGGGCGAACATACGAGCAGTACTTC. Translation: CASSDYPGQGRTYEQYF. This rearrangement joins TRBV28 to TRBJ2-7, with 9 bases that match TRBD1. Trimming cost V 5 bases and J 4 bases; bases outside gene matches: 15. Germline V gives CDR1 MDHEN, CDR2 SYDVKM. This CDR3 contains 17 residues.

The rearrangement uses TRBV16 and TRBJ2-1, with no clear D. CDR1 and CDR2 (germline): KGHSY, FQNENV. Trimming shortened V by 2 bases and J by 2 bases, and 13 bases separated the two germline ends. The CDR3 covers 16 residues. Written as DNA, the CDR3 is TGTGCCAGCAGCCAACGAAGTAAAGGGACCTACAATGAGCAGTTCTTC. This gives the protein CASSQRSKGTYNEQFF.

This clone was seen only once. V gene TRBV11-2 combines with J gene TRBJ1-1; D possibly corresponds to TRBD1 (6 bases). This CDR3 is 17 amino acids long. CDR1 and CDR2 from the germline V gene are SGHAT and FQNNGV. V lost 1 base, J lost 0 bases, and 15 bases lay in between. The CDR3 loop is CASSLVYRGRLNTEAFF. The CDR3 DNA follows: TGTGCCAGCAGCTTAGTGTACCGGGGGCGGTTGAACACTGAAGCTTTCTTT.

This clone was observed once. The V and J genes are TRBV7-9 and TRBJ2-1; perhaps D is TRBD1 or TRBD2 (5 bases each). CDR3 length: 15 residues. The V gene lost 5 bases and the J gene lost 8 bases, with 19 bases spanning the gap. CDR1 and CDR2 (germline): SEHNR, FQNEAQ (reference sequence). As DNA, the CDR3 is TGTGCCAGCAGCCCCTTTGGGGCGGGCGGACATGAGCAGTTCTTC. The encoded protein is CASSPFGAGGHEQFF.

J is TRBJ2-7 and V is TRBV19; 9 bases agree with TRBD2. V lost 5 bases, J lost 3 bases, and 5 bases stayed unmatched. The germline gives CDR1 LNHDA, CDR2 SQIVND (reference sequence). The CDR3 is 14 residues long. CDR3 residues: CASSFSGSLYEQYF. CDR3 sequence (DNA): TGTGCCAGTAGTTTTAGCGGGAGTCTCTACGAGCAGTACTTC.

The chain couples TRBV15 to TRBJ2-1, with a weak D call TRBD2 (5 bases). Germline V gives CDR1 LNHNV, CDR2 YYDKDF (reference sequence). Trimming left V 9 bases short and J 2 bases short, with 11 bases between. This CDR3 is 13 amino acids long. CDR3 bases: TGTGCCACACGACGGGAACCCTACAATGAGCAGTTCTTC. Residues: CATRREPYNEQFF.

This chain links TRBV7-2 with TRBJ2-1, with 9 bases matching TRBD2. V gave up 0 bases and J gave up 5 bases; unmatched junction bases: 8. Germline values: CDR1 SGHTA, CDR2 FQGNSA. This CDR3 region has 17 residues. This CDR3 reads CASSLARWTSAHNEQFF. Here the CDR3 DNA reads TGTGCCAGCAGCTTAGCGCGTTGGACTAGCGCCCACAATGAGCAGTTCTTC.

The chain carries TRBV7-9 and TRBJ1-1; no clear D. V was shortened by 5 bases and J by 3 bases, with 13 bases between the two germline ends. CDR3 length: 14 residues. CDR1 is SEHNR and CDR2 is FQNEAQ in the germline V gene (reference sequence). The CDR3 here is CASSLIPLDTEAFF. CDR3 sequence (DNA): TGTGCCAGCAGCCTTATCCCATTGGACACTGAAGCTTTCTTT.

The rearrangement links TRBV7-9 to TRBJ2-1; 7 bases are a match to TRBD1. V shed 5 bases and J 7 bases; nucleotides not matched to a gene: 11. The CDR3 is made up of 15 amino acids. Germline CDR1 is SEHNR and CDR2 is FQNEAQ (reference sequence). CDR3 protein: CASSILRQGINEQFF. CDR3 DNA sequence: TGTGCCAGCAGCATTCTTCGACAGGGAATAAATGAGCAGTTCTTC.

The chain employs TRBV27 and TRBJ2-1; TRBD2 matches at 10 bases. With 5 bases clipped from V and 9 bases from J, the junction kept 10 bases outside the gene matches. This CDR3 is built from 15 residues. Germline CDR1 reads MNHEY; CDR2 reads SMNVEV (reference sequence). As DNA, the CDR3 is TGTGCCAGCAGTCCCCTAGCGGGGGCTATGGGTGAGCAGTTCTTC. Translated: CASSPLAGAMGEQFF.

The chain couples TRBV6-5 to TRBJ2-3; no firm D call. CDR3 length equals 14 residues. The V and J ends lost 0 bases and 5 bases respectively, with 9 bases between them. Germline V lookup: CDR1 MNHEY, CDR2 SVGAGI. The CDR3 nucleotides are TGTGCCAGCAGTTACTCGGGGTCCGGAGATACGCAGTATTTT. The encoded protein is CASSYSGSGDTQYF.

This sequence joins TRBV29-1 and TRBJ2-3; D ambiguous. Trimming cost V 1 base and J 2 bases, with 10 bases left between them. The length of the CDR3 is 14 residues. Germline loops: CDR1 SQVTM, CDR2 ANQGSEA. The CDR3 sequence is CSVEGPVNTDTQYF. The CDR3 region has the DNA TGCAGCGTTGAAGGACCCGTGAACACAGATACGCAGTATTTT.

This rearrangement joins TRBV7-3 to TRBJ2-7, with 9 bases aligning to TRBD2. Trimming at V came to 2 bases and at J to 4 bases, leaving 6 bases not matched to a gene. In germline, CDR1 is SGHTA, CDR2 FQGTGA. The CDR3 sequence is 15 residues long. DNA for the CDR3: TGTGCCAGCAGCTTACTCGCGGGAGGGCCGTACGAGCAGTACTTC. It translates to CASSLLAGGPYEQYF. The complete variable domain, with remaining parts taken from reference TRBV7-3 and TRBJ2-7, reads GAGVSQTPSNKVTEKGKYVELRCDPISGHTALYWYRQSLGQGPEFLIYFQGTGAADDSGLPNDRFFAVRPEGSVSTLKIQRTERGDSAVYLCASSLLAGGPYEQYFGPGTRLTVT.

The CDR3 here is CSALAKGRNYGYTF. In DNA, the CDR3 is TGCAGCGCATTGGCGAAGGGTCGAAACTATGGCTACACCTTC. The chain employs TRBV29-1 and TRBJ1-2; D unclear. This CDR3 spans 14 amino acids. Trimming pared 7 bases from V and 2 bases from J, leaving 17 bases between. CDR1 and CDR2 from the germline V gene are SQVTM and ANQGSEA.

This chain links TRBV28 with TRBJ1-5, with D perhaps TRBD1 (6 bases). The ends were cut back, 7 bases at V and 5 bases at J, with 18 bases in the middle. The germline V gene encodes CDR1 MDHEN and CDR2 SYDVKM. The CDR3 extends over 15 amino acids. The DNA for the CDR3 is TGTGCCAGCACCCCTCGGACAGAGAGTTATCAGCCCCAGCATTTT. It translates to CASTPRTESYQPQHF.

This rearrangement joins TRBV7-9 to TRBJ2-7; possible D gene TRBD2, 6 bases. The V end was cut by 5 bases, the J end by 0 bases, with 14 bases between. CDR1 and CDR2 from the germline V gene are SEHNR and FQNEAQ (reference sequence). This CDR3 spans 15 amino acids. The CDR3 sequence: CASSQDGGSSYEQYF. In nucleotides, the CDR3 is TGTGCCAGCAGCCAAGACGGGGGAAGCTCCTACGAGCAGTACTTC.

The CDR3 reads CASSLRGNEQYF. In DNA form, the CDR3 reads TGTGCCAGCAGTTTAAGAGGGAACGAGCAGTACTTC. This chain links TRBV28 with TRBJ2-7; D is possibly TRBD2 (5 bases). In germline, CDR1 is MDHEN, CDR2 SYDVKM. Trimming removed 2 bases from V and 5 bases from J, with 7 bases in between. The length of the CDR3 is 12 residues.

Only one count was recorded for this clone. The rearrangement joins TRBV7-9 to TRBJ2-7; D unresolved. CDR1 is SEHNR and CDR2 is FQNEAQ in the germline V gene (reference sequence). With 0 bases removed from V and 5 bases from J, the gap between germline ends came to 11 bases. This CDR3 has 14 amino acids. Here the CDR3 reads CASSLAGFGNEQYF. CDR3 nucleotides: TGTGCCAGCAGCTTAGCGGGGTTCGGTAACGAGCAGTACTTC.

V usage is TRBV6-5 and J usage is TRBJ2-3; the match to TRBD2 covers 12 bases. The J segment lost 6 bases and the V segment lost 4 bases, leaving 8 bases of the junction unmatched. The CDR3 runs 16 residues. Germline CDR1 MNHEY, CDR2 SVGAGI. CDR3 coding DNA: TGTGCCAGCAGTTTAGGACTAGCGGGACCCATGGATACGCAGTATTTT. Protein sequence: CASSLGLAGPMDTQYF.

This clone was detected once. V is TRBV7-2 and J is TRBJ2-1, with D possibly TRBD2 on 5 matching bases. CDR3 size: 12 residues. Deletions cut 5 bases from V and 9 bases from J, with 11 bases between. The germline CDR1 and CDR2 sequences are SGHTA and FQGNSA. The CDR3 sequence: CASSPPSGEQFF. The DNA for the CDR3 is TGTGCCAGCAGCCCTCCGAGCGGTGAGCAGTTCTTC.

The CDR3 DNA is TGTGCCAGCTCATGGGGGCGAGAAAGGGAAGAGCAGTACTTC. It specifies CASSWGREREEQYF. The V and J genes are TRBV18 and TRBJ2-7; TRBD1 might be the D (6 bases). Per the germline V gene, CDR1 is KGHSH and CDR2 is LQKENI. CDR3 length: 14 residues. V was clipped by 5 bases and J by 7 bases, with 18 bases between them.